The following is a T cell receptor beta chain sequence with its context. Time point here: peripheral blood 6 weeks after treatment start. This sample is part of a study of PD-L1 blockade in urothelial cancer. Study as a whole: Prior chemotherapy regimens per patient numbered 0 to 3.

The method was immunoSEQ multiplex PCR; TCRdb's version includes in-frame clones alone and lacks a portion of them. This table has just over 40,000 clones, about 88% appearing once. Unmatched junction bases numbered 11, after V lost 6 bases and J lost 3 bases. Germline-derived CDR1 and CDR2 are SGDLS and YYNGEE. The CDR3 covers 15 residues. Sequencing was performed on PBMCs, taken around atezolizumab (anti-PD-L1) treatment. V is TRBV9 and J is TRBJ2-5; 7 nucleotides agree with TRBD2. The clonotype was recovered from a man in his 70s with urothelial cancer. The CDR3 is CASNLGRGLEETQYF. In nucleotides, the CDR3 is TGTGCCAGCAACTTAGGGCGGGGGTTGGAAGAGACCCAGTACTTC.